The 17 T cell receptor beta chains given below trace back to one sample, sequenced in a study of OX40 agonist ivuxolimab in advanced cancers. Repertoires were generated with immunoSEQ multiplex PCR, while TCRdb's copy carries only in-frame clones and drops some. The sample includes fewer than 85,000 clones, about nine tenths of them seen just once. The sequencing here drew on CD4+ or CD8+ T cells sorted from blood, taken in a trial of the OX40 agonist ivuxolimab. Every receptor here comes from an adult with an advanced solid tumor such as melanoma, head and neck, liver or kidney cancer.

The chain links TRBV29-1 to TRBJ2-5; maybe TRBD2 (5 bases). CDR1 is SQVTM, CDR2 ANQGSEA, per germline. The CDR3 consists of 13 residues. V gave up 1 base and J gave up 7 bases, with 13 bases separating them. The CDR3 region is CSVEVGAEGTQYF. The CDR3 DNA is TGCAGCGTTGAAGTAGGTGCCGAGGGGACCCAGTACTTC.

This rearrangement joins TRBV19 to TRBJ1-5, with 9 bases lining up with TRBD1. J was trimmed by 0 bases and V by 9 bases; bases with no gene match: 6. CDR3 length: 15 amino acids. Germline V gives CDR1 LNHDA, CDR2 SQIVND (reference sequence). The CDR3 loop is CASWTGANSNQPQHF. The CDR3 coding sequence is TGTGCCAGCTGGACAGGGGCCAATAGCAATCAGCCCCAGCATTTT.

The J gene is TRBJ1-4, the V gene TRBV29-1, with unresolved D. Germline CDR1 SQVTM, CDR2 ANQGSEA. Deletions cut 3 bases from V and 12 bases from J, with 17 bases between. The CDR3 consists of 13 residues. The DNA of the CDR3 is TGCAGCGTTGATAGGGTGGGCTCACCCGAACTGTTTTTT. This encodes CSVDRVGSPELFF.

The chain couples TRBV9 to TRBJ1-4, with 7 bases identical to TRBD1. The V segment lost 0 bases and the J segment 3 bases; nucleotides outside the gene matches: 2. CDR3 length equals 15 residues. Germline V gene data show CDR1 as SGDLS and CDR2 as YYNGEE. CDR3 nucleotide sequence: TGTGCCAGCAGCGTAGCGGGACAGTCTAATGAAAAACTGTTTTTT. Translating gives CASSVAGQSNEKLFF.

The chain recombines TRBV10-3 with TRBJ2-3, with D perhaps matching TRBD1 (5 bases). Trimming removed 4 bases at V and 6 bases at J, with 17 bases between. Germline V CDR1 and CDR2: ENHRY, SYGVKD. This CDR3 is built from 15 residues. The CDR3 loop reads CAISGSDTSGDTQYF. The CDR3 bases are TGTGCCATCAGTGGCTCGGACACCTCAGGGGATACGCAGTATTTT.

The rearrangement joins TRBV18 to TRBJ1-4, with TRBD1 as a possible D gene (6 bases). Germline CDR1 reads KGHSH; CDR2 reads LQKENI. The germline V and J ends were trimmed by 5 bases and 0 bases, with 13 bases remaining between them. This CDR3 comprises 16 residues. The CDR3 bases are TGTGCCAGCTCAGGGACAATGGGATCAACTAATGAAAAACTGTTTTTT. Its protein is CASSGTMGSTNEKLFF.

CDR3 protein: CASSRSTGKSTDTQYF. Here the CDR3 DNA reads TGCGCCAGCAGCCGATCGACAGGGAAAAGCACAGATACGCAGTATTTT. V and J are TRBV4-1 and TRBJ2-3; 7 bases map to TRBD1. The CDR3 covers 16 residues. CDR1 is MGHRA and CDR2 is YSYEKL in the germline V gene. V was clipped by 4 bases and J by 0 bases; unmatched bases: 7.

The chain employs TRBV7-6 and TRBJ1-6, with 9 bases fitting TRBD1. Germline V CDR1 and CDR2: SGHVS, FNYEAQ. The CDR3 has 16 residues. Trimming took 4 bases from V and 9 from J; bases not matched to a gene: 10. The CDR3 sequence: CASSSASGTGTSPLHF. Here the CDR3 DNA reads TGTGCCAGCAGCTCGGCTTCCGGGACAGGGACTTCACCCCTCCACTTT.

The V call is TRBV7-9, the J call TRBJ2-4; 7 bases line up with TRBD1. The CDR3 spans 14 residues. Per germline, CDR1 SEHNR and CDR2 FQNEAQ (reference sequence). The V and J ends lost 5 bases and 6 bases, in that order; junction bases with no gene match: 7. In nucleotides, the CDR3 is TGTGCCAGCAGCCAGATCGGGACAGTAAACATTCAGTACTTC. Its protein is CASSQIGTVNIQYF.

This sequence joins TRBV11-2 and TRBJ2-2, with D unclear. The CDR3 extends over 13 amino acids. The germline V gene encodes CDR1 SGHAT and CDR2 FQNNGV. V was shortened by 3 bases and J by 5 bases, with 7 bases between the two germline ends. In DNA, the CDR3 is TGTGCCAGCAGCTTCGATGGGACCGGGGAGCTGTTTTTT. It codes for CASSFDGTGELFF.

The chain uses TRBV7-2 and TRBJ1-2, with 10 bases that match TRBD1. The CDR3 consists of 15 residues. Germline V CDR1 and CDR2: SGHTA, FQGNSA. Germline trimming cut 8 bases from V and 4 bases from J; bases unmatched to any gene: 10. In nucleotides, the CDR3 is TGTGCCAGCCGGGACAGGGGACCGTCTGGCTATGGCTACACCTTC. It codes for CASRDRGPSGYGYTF.

The V call is TRBV28, the J call TRBJ2-1; no clear D gene. Germline V gene lookup returns CDR1 MDHEN and CDR2 SYDVKM. The V end was cut by 5 bases, the J end by 0 bases, with 5 bases between. The CDR3 is 13 residues long. The CDR3 spells CASSRSSYNEQFF. In nucleotides, the CDR3 is TGTGCCAGCAGTCGGAGCTCCTACAATGAGCAGTTCTTC.

CDR3 nucleotide sequence: TGTGCCAGCAGTGAAAAGCGGGCCTCAAAATTCTATGGCTACACCTTC. It yields the protein CASSEKRASKFYGYTF. The chain carries TRBV6-1 and TRBJ1-2; the D is unclear. CDR3 length: 16 amino acids. V gave up 2 bases and J gave up 4 bases, with 17 bases separating them. Germline V gene lookup returns CDR1 MNHNS and CDR2 SASEGT.

V usage is TRBV18 and J usage is TRBJ2-5, with 7 bases aligning to TRBD2. CDR1 and CDR2 from the germline V gene are KGHSH and LQKENI. The CDR3 is 13 residues long. J lost 4 bases, V lost 1 base, and 0 bases had no gene match. The CDR3 DNA reads as TGTGCCAGCTCACCACGGGGGGGAGAGACCCAGTACTTC. Residues: CASSPRGGETQYF.

The chain is built from TRBV9 and TRBJ1-1, with D unclear. Deletions cut 1 base from V and 1 base from J, with 5 bases between. This CDR3 has 13 residues. CDR1 and CDR2 (germline): SGDLS, YYNGEE. Here the CDR3 reads CASSVTENTEAFF. In nucleotides, the CDR3 is TGTGCCAGCAGCGTAACGGAGAACACTGAAGCTTTCTTT.

The sample holds one count of this clone. The chain carries TRBV19 and TRBJ2-3; D might be TRBD2 (6 bases). V gave up 4 bases and J gave up 4 bases, with 12 bases separating them. The CDR3 totals 14 residues. Germline V gene lookup returns CDR1 LNHDA and CDR2 SQIVND (reference sequence). The CDR3 DNA follows: TGTGCCAGTAGTACCCGGGCTAGCGCAGATACGCAGTATTTT. Translation gives CASSTRASADTQYF.

Notes on this clone: The same CDR3 can be traced to other DNA sequences in this sample. The CDR3 spells CASSPGDYGYTF. The CDR3 DNA is TGCGCCAGCAGCCCAGGAGATTATGGCTACACCTTC. The V and J genes are TRBV5-1 and TRBJ1-2; D unresolved. The CDR3 runs to 12 residues. V lost 4 bases to trimming and J lost 5 bases, with 9 bases between them. Germline lookup yields CDR1 SGHRS and CDR2 YFSETQ.